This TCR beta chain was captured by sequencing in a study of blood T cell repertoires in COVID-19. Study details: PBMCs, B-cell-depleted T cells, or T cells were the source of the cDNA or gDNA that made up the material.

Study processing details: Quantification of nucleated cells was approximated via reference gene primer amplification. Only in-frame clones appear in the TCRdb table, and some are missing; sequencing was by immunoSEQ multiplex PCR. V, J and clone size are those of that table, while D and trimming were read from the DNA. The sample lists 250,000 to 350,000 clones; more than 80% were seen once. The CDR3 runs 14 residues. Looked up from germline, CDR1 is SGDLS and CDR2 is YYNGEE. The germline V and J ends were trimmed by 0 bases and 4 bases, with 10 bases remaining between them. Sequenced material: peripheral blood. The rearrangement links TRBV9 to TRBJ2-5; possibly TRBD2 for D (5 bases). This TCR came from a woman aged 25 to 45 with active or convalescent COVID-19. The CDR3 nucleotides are TGTGCCAGCAGCGTAGATGAGGGAAGAGAGACCCAGTACTTC. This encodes CASSVDEGRETQYF. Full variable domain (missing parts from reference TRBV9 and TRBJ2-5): DSGVTQTPKHLITATGQRVTLRCSPRSGDLSVYWYQQSLDQGLQFLIQYYNGEERAKGNILERFSAQQFPDLHSELNLSSLELGDSALYFCASSVDEGRETQYFGPGTRLLVL.